This TCR beta chain derives from a study of cytomegalovirus exposure and HLA in healthy donors. Study in general: In a later analysis, it was reported that the approximately 110 validation repertoires had been produced on the same platform as the roughly 700 repertoires belonging to the first cohort.

Comments on this clone: Its specificity is unknown.

Study conclusions and caveats: Many donors shared some public TCRs, even though most TCR sequences were rare. The study listed some 160 cytomegalovirus-associated TCR beta chains.

The germline V gene has CDR1 MNHNS and CDR2 SASEGT. The CDR3 has 16 residues. V dropped 1 base and J dropped 4 bases, with 16 bases sitting between them. Sequencing used immunoSEQ multiplex PCR; TCRdb keeps in-frame clones, though not all of them. This sample has about 110,000 clones; around 89% occur once, and the top ten carry 1.8%. The sequencing input was PBMCs. This chain joins TRBV6-1 and TRBJ2-5; D is perhaps TRBD1 (6 bases). This clonotype originated in a woman aged 18-29 years in good health and CMV-seropositive. As DNA, the CDR3 is TGTGCCAGCAGTGAAGGGTCGTGGCAGGGGCGAGAGACCCAGTACTTC. It encodes CASSEGSWQGRETQYF.